The 28 T cell receptor beta chains given below trace back to one sample, sequenced in a study of shared clonotypes between healthy human individuals. TCRdb's table, derived via immunoSEQ multiplex PCR, lists solely in-frame clones and lacks some. The table includes 2.5 million or so clones, around 90% detected once. Specimen: naive CD4+ T cells sorted from blood. Subset denoted: CD45RA+ positively selected. These receptor sequences come from a man between 18 and 35 years old in good health.

V usage is TRBV15 and J usage is TRBJ1-5, with D unresolved. The length of the CDR3 is 16 residues. Germline CDR1 is LNHNV and CDR2 is YYDKDF (reference sequence). Between the trimmed V and J ends, which lost 6 bases and 3 bases, there was a span of 18 bases. Here the CDR3 reads CATSSGGLVFNQPQHF. CDR3 coding DNA: TGTGCCACCAGTTCGGGAGGGCTAGTTTTCAATCAGCCCCAGCATTTT.

The chain links TRBV27 to TRBJ1-2, with D perhaps matching TRBD1 (5 bases). The CDR3 contains 14 residues. The germline V and J ends were trimmed by 5 bases and 5 bases, with 15 bases remaining between them. CDR1 is MNHEY and CDR2 is SMNVEV in the germline V gene (reference sequence). CDR3 protein: CASSGYGAGYGYTF. CDR3 DNA sequence: TGTGCCAGCAGTGGGTATGGGGCTGGATATGGCTACACCTTC.

This clone was recorded a few times. The rearrangement links TRBV19 to TRBJ1-1; D is possibly TRBD1 (5 bases). The CDR3 extends over 13 amino acids. The ends were cut back, 6 bases at V and 1 base at J, with 9 bases in the middle. Germline values: CDR1 LNHDA, CDR2 SQIVND (reference sequence). DNA of the CDR3: TGTGCCAGTAGGGGACGAGCGAACACTGAAGCTTTCTTT. Its translation: CASRGRANTEAFF.

This chain connects TRBV6-1 to TRBJ2-5; D remains unclear. This CDR3 is built from 15 residues. The V gene's germline CDR1 is MNHNS and CDR2 SASEGT. V was trimmed by 2 bases and J by 7 bases, leaving 17 bases between them. The CDR3 sequence: CASSERSPTSGTQYF. The CDR3 DNA sequence: TGTGCCAGCAGTGAAAGGTCTCCTACAAGTGGGACCCAGTACTTC.

This clone is a singleton in its sample. Distinct nucleotide sequences in the sample also encode this CDR3. V is TRBV5-1 and J is TRBJ2-5, with TRBD1 matching over 8 bases. V gave up 0 bases and J gave up 5 bases; unmatched junction bases: 3. The CDR3 runs 14 residues. Germline CDR1 is SGHRS and CDR2 is YFSETQ. The CDR3 coding sequence is TGCGCCAGCAGCTTGGGATCAGGGGGCGAGACCCAGTACTTC. Its protein product is CASSLGSGGETQYF.

The chain has TRBV27 and TRBJ2-5, with 9 bases aligning to TRBD2. From germline, CDR1 is MNHEY and CDR2 SMNVEV (reference sequence). Losses at the gene ends were 3 bases for V and 5 bases for J; bases not matched to a gene: 4. The CDR3 sequence is 14 residues long. The CDR3 spells CASSFSGRGETQYF. In DNA form, the CDR3 reads TGTGCCAGCAGTTTTAGCGGGAGAGGGGAGACCCAGTACTTC.

This chain links TRBV20-1 with TRBJ1-2, with 7 bases matching TRBD1. From germline, CDR1 is DFQATT and CDR2 SNEGSKA (reference sequence). This CDR3 is 11 amino acids long. Trimming removed 4 bases from V and 7 bases from J; junction bases left unmatched: 3. CDR3 sequence (DNA): TGCAGTGCTAACGACAGGGTTGGCTACACCTTC. This sequence encodes CSANDRVGYTF.

J is TRBJ2-7 and V is TRBV9; D unclear. Trimming stripped 6 bases from V and 4 bases from J, with 11 bases between. CDR1 and CDR2 (germline): SGDLS, YYNGEE. The CDR3 has 12 residues. CDR3 nucleotide sequence: TGTGCCAGCACCAACCCCGGGTACGAGCAGTACTTC. It translates to CASTNPGYEQYF.

This chain connects TRBV14 to TRBJ2-7, with D perhaps assigned TRBD1 or TRBD2 (5 bases each). The CDR3 spans 15 residues. Germline-derived CDR1 and CDR2 are SGHDN and FVKESK. V gave up 4 bases and J gave up 2 bases, with 15 bases separating them. The CDR3 reads CASSRNGGLPYEQYF. The CDR3 nucleotides are TGTGCCAGCAGCCGTAATGGGGGTTTGCCCTACGAGCAGTACTTC.

Only one count was recorded for this clone. The chain joins TRBV5-1 to TRBJ2-6; D is unresolved. Germline V gene lookup returns CDR1 SGHRS and CDR2 YFSETQ. The CDR3 length is 16 residues. Trimming removed 0 bases from V and 4 bases from J, with 11 bases in between. The chain's CDR3 is CASSLVVTSGANVLTF. DNA for the CDR3: TGCGCCAGCAGCTTGGTTGTGACCTCCGGGGCCAACGTCCTGACTTTC.

Points on this clone: Compared with germline, one end of the junction differs, possibly owing to a read error. The gene calls are TRBV19 and TRBJ2-7, with D perhaps TRBD1 or TRBD2 (5 bases each). The CDR3 runs 15 residues. Germline CDR1 LNHDA, CDR2 SQIVND (reference sequence). The CDR3 sequence: CVSSAIDGAHYEQYF. Here the CDR3 DNA reads TGTGTCAGTAGTGCCATCGACGGGGCGCACTACGAGCAGTACTTC.

This clone was counted once. The chain couples TRBV4-2 to TRBJ2-1; D not certain. In germline, CDR1 is LGHNA, CDR2 YNFKEQ. This CDR3 has 15 residues. V dropped 4 bases and J dropped 7 bases, with 17 bases sitting between them. This CDR3 reads CASSPRDSGWNEQFF. As DNA, the CDR3 is TGTGCCAGCAGCCCCCGAGACTCCGGATGGAATGAGCAGTTCTTC.

The table lists this clone with a count of one. This chain links TRBV5-4 with TRBJ1-6; the match to TRBD1 covers 9 bases. From germline, CDR1 is SGHNT and CDR2 YYREEE (reference sequence). V shed 0 bases and J 10 bases; nucleotides not matched to a gene: 11. The CDR3 loop spans 17 amino acids. The CDR3: CASSLGGSRTGESPLHF. In DNA form, the CDR3 reads TGTGCCAGCAGCTTGGGTGGCTCCCGGACAGGGGAGTCACCCCTCCACTTT.

The CDR3 here is CASSRGQGDHEQYF. CDR3 DNA: TGTGCCAGCAGCAGAGGACAGGGGGACCACGAGCAGTACTTC. The rearrangement uses TRBV6-6 and TRBJ2-7; 10 bases fit TRBD1. The CDR3 totals 14 residues. CDR1 is MNHNY, CDR2 SVGAGI, per germline (reference sequence). V lost 6 bases, J lost 5 bases, and 7 bases stayed unmatched.

This chain uses TRBV7-2 with TRBJ1-5, with D unresolved. Trimming shortened V by 1 base and J by 9 bases, and 10 bases separated the two germline ends. The CDR3 spans 13 residues. Germline lookup yields CDR1 SGHTA and CDR2 FQGNSA. CDR3 DNA sequence: TGTGCCAGCAGCTTAGAATTTAACAGGCCCCAGCATTTT. Translation gives CASSLEFNRPQHF.

V gene TRBV4-3 combines with J gene TRBJ1-3, with unresolved D. The germline V and J ends were trimmed by 5 bases and 0 bases, with 11 bases remaining between them. The CDR3 extends over 15 amino acids. Germline loops: CDR1 LGHNA, CDR2 YSLEER. This CDR3 is CASSSGQSSGNTIYF. The DNA for the CDR3 is TGCGCCAGCAGCAGCGGTCAGAGCTCTGGAAACACCATATATTTT.

V usage is TRBV7-2 and J usage is TRBJ2-1; D is ambiguous. Trimming removed 5 bases from V and 0 bases from J, with 11 bases in between. This CDR3 has 15 amino acids. CDR1 and CDR2 (germline): SGHTA, FQGNSA. The CDR3 here is CASSAQLGSYNEQFF. CDR3 bases: TGTGCCAGCAGCGCCCAATTAGGCTCCTACAATGAGCAGTTCTTC.

This clone was recorded a few times. The CDR3 loop reads CASRLGQKFEAFF. The DNA of the CDR3 is TGTGCCAGCAGACTGGGACAGAAATTCGAAGCTTTCTTT. The V call is TRBV28, the J call TRBJ1-1; 7 nucleotides align to TRBD1. The CDR3 consists of 13 residues. Germline-derived CDR1 and CDR2 are MDHEN and SYDVKM. Trimming cost V 6 bases and J 8 bases; bases outside gene matches: 9. Full variable domain (missing parts from reference TRBV28 and TRBJ1-1): DVKVTQSSRYLVKRTGEKVFLECVQDMDHENMFWYRQDPGLGLRLIYFSYDVKMKEKGDIPEGYSVSREKKERFSLILESASTNQTSMYLCASRLGQKFEAFFGQGTRLTVV.

This chain uses TRBV7-2 with TRBJ2-3; 8 positions agree with TRBD2. Germline V gives CDR1 SGHTA, CDR2 FQGNSA. V dropped 6 bases and J dropped 3; count of bases not matched to a gene: 8. CDR3 length: 15 amino acids. The CDR3 bases are TGTGCCAGCAGTCGGCCAGCGGGGGCAACAGATACGCAGTATTTT. Encoded protein: CASSRPAGATDTQYF.

J is TRBJ2-7 and V is TRBV19, with 8 positions matching TRBD1. V gave up 4 bases and J gave up 4 bases; unmatched junction bases: 6. The CDR3 totals 14 residues. Looked up from germline, CDR1 is LNHDA and CDR2 is SQIVND (reference sequence). CDR3 sequence: CASSSRGHLYEQYF. The CDR3 coding sequence is TGTGCCAGTAGTAGCAGGGGGCACCTTTACGAGCAGTACTTC.

The chain links TRBV12-5 to TRBJ2-2, with TRBD1 matching 7 bases. The CDR3 runs 16 residues. The V and J ends lost 6 bases and 2 bases, in that order; junction bases with no gene match: 9. CDR1 and CDR2 (germline): LGHNT, FRNRAP. CDR3 in amino acids: CASGSPQGRNTGELFF. DNA for the CDR3: TGTGCTAGTGGCTCCCCACAGGGGAGAAACACCGGGGAGCTGTTTTTT.

The chain employs TRBV6-1 and TRBJ2-2; D is possibly TRBD1 or TRBD2 (5 bases each). Per the germline V gene, CDR1 is MNHNS and CDR2 is SASEGT. The CDR3 runs 14 residues. V was trimmed by 11 bases and J by 4 bases, leaving 17 bases between them. The CDR3 region has the DNA TGTGCCGGGACCCTGGCCGGAGCCACCGGGGAGCTGTTTTTT. This sequence encodes CAGTLAGATGELFF.

This rearrangement joins TRBV6-1 to TRBJ1-6; 11 positions agree with TRBD1. The CDR3 consists of 14 residues. Germline V gives CDR1 MNHNS, CDR2 SASEGT. Trimming took 5 bases from V and 11 from J; bases not matched to a gene: 5. In DNA form, the CDR3 reads TGTGCCAGCAGTCCGGACAGGGGGCTCACACCCCTCCACTTT. Translated, it gives CASSPDRGLTPLHF.

The sample holds one count of this clone. The rearrangement uses TRBV11-2 and TRBJ2-7; the D gene is possibly TRBD2 (6 bases). V was trimmed by 0 bases and J by 4 bases, leaving 10 bases between them. Germline values: CDR1 SGHAT, CDR2 FQNNGV. The CDR3 loop spans 14 amino acids. DNA for the CDR3: TGTGCCAGCAGCTTAGACGGGAGAACATACGAGCAGTACTTC. Encoded protein: CASSLDGRTYEQYF.

The chain recombines TRBV4-2 with TRBJ1-5; 9 bases align to TRBD1. The length of the CDR3 is 18 residues. In germline, CDR1 is LGHNA, CDR2 YNFKEQ. J lost 6 bases, V lost 0 bases, and 12 bases had no gene match. CDR3 protein: CASSQDTQTGGLIQPQHF. In DNA, the CDR3 is TGTGCCAGCAGCCAAGATACCCAGACAGGGGGTCTTATTCAGCCCCAGCATTTT.

The V and J genes are TRBV6-1 and TRBJ2-1; 8 bases line up with TRBD1. CDR3 length equals 15 residues. Germline V gene data show CDR1 as MNHNS and CDR2 as SASEGT. After removal of 5 bases from V and 3 bases from J, the junction contained 6 bases not matched to a gene. DNA for the CDR3: TGTGCCAGCAGTCTTGGACAGGGAAACTACAATGAGCAGTTCTTC. This sequence encodes CASSLGQGNYNEQFF.

The J gene is TRBJ2-7, the V gene TRBV28; D may be TRBD1 or TRBD2 (6 bases each). V dropped 7 bases and J dropped 7 bases, with 17 bases sitting between them. CDR1 MDHEN and CDR2 SYDVKM come from the germline V gene. CDR3 length: 13 residues. The CDR3: CASTRGAGEEQYF. CDR3 DNA sequence: TGTGCCAGCACGAGGGGGGCAGGGGAAGAGCAGTACTTC.

The chain joins TRBV18 to TRBJ1-4; 8 nucleotides match TRBD1. The CDR3 sequence is 16 residues long. CDR1 is KGHSH and CDR2 is LQKENI in the germline V gene. V was clipped by 0 bases and J by 13 bases; unmatched bases: 13. The CDR3 bases are TGTGCCAGCTCACCACCGACGGGGACAGGTCCGAAAGGACTGTTTTTT. Amino acid sequence: CASSPPTGTGPKGLFF.